These 28 T cell receptor beta chains were sequenced from one sample in a study of blood T cell repertoires in COVID-19. Here immunoSEQ multiplex PCR was the method, and the copy in TCRdb shows in-frame clones only, minus some. The table records 350,000 to 400,000 clones, around nine tenths of them present only once. Source material: PBMCs or T cells enriched from blood (not recorded which). These receptors came from a woman in her 30s who had recovered from COVID-19.

This clone was detected a few times. The J gene is TRBJ2-6, the V gene TRBV21-1; TRBD2, as called in the table, went unchecked against the DNA. TRBV21-1 is noted as a pseudogene. This CDR3 spans 18 amino acids. The CDR3 sequence is CASSKGLAGTDGANVLTF. In nucleotides, the CDR3 is TGTGCCAGCAGCAAAGGACTAGCGGGAACGGATGGGGCCAACGTCCTGACTTTC.

This chain joins TRBV7-9 and TRBJ2-2; maybe TRBD2 (6 bases). Trimming left V 3 bases short and J 4 bases short, with 15 bases between. Germline CDR1 is SEHNR and CDR2 is FQNEAQ (reference sequence). There are 16 residues in the CDR3. The CDR3 bases are TGTGCCAGCAGCTTCCCCCATGCGGGAATCACCGGGGAGCTGTTTTTT. This encodes CASSFPHAGITGELFF.

The J gene is TRBJ2-4, the V gene TRBV2; 9 bases are shared with TRBD2. The CDR3 totals 16 residues. The germline CDR1 and CDR2 sequences are SNHLY and FYNNEI. J was trimmed by 0 bases and V by 6 bases; bases with no gene match: 6. CDR3 sequence reads: CASRRGTSRAKNIQYF. For the CDR3, the DNA is TGTGCCAGCAGACGAGGGACTAGCAGAGCCAAAAACATTCAGTACTTC.

The genes are TRBV28 and TRBJ1-2; perhaps TRBD1 as D (5 bases). Trimming left V 1 base short and J 4 bases short, with 7 bases between. The CDR3 contains 13 residues. The germline gives CDR1 MDHEN, CDR2 SYDVKM. CDR3 region: CASSLFGGYGYTF. As DNA, the CDR3 is TGTGCCAGCAGTTTATTCGGGGGCTATGGCTACACCTTC.

The chain has TRBV5-1 and TRBJ1-6; D ambiguous. Trimming took 4 bases from V and 4 from J, leaving 12 bases between them. Germline values: CDR1 SGHRS, CDR2 YFSETQ. CDR3 size: 15 residues. The CDR3, as DNA: TGCGCCAGCAGCCAGGAGGGAAAATATAATTCACCCCTCCACTTT. Protein product: CASSQEGKYNSPLHF.

Concerning this clone itself: Other DNA sequences of this sample code for an identical CDR3. The gene calls are TRBV14 and TRBJ1-3; D is perhaps TRBD1 (5 bases). This CDR3 spans 14 amino acids. Trimming took 3 bases from V and 2 from J, leaving 8 bases between them. Germline V gene data show CDR1 as SGHDN and CDR2 as FVKESK. The CDR3 coding sequence is TGTGCCAGCAGCCAGGGACTCGCTGGAAACACCATATATTTT. Protein: CASSQGLAGNTIYF.

J is TRBJ1-2 and V is TRBV5-1; 7 bases match TRBD1. V lost 4 bases and J lost 2; bases outside the gene matches: 5. Germline V gives CDR1 SGHRS, CDR2 YFSETQ. The CDR3 spans 14 residues. In DNA form, the CDR3 reads TGCGCCAGCAGCGTTGACAGGGCCAACTATGGCTACACCTTC. Translating gives CASSVDRANYGYTF.

The chain links TRBV30 to TRBJ1-3, with D unresolved. The CDR3 loop spans 13 amino acids. Germline CDR1 is GTSNPN and CDR2 is SVGIG (reference sequence). V was clipped by 4 bases and J by 4 bases, with 11 bases between them. CDR3 region: CAWNGGQGNTIYF. Written as DNA, the CDR3 is TGTGCCTGGAATGGAGGGCAAGGAAACACCATATATTTT.

This clone appeared once. This CDR3 is also generated by other DNA sequences in the sample. The chain carries TRBV5-1 and TRBJ1-1, with TRBD1 as a possible D gene (6 bases). The V gene lost 0 bases and the J gene lost 2 bases, with 11 bases spanning the gap. Germline loops: CDR1 SGHRS, CDR2 YFSETQ. This CDR3 contains 15 residues. This chain's CDR3 is CASSLDGRGNTEAFF. The CDR3 DNA is TGCGCCAGCAGCTTGGACGGCAGGGGAAACACTGAAGCTTTCTTT.

The chain joins TRBV20-1 to TRBJ1-2, with TRBD1 as a possible D gene (6 bases). With 3 bases removed from V and 8 bases from J, the gap between germline ends came to 16 bases. Germline CDR1 reads DFQATT; CDR2 reads SNEGSKA (reference sequence). CDR3 length: 13 residues. The CDR3 spells CSASPTGKSGYTF. The CDR3 nucleotides read TGCAGTGCTAGTCCTACAGGGAAATCGGGCTACACCTTC.

The CDR3 reads CACDGLGHGNTEAFF. In DNA, the CDR3 is TGTGCCTGCGATGGACTGGGACACGGGAACACTGAAGCTTTCTTT. The rearrangement joins TRBV30 to TRBJ1-1, with D possibly being TRBD1 (6 bases). This CDR3 is built from 15 residues. CDR1 and CDR2 from the germline V gene are GTSNPN and SVGIG (reference sequence). Trimming removed 6 bases at V and 1 base at J, with 18 bases between.

The genes are TRBV10-3 and TRBJ2-1, with 12 bases that match TRBD2. The CDR3 runs 18 residues. CDR1 is ENHRY, CDR2 SYGVKD, per germline. With V trimmed by 3 bases and J by 9 bases, 15 bases remained unmatched. The CDR3 DNA follows: TGTGCCATCAGTGAACCTGGACTAGCGGGACACCCCCCTCTTGAGCAGTTCTTC. Its protein is CAISEPGLAGHPPLEQFF.

This clone was observed once. The genes are TRBV5-4 and TRBJ1-2; 9 bases are a match to TRBD1. The CDR3 runs 15 residues. Germline V gene lookup returns CDR1 SGHNT and CDR2 YYREEE (reference sequence). With V trimmed by 0 bases and J by 4 bases, 4 bases remained unmatched. In DNA form, the CDR3 reads TGTGCCAGCAGCTTGGGGACAGGGGCCTCCTATGGCTACACCTTC. Protein: CASSLGTGASYGYTF.

The CDR3 loop is CASSLGTALAKNIQYF. CDR3 bases: TGTGCCAGCAGCTTGGGGACAGCACTAGCCAAAAACATTCAGTACTTC. The rearrangement links TRBV21-1 to TRBJ2-4; TRBD1 is the table's D call, not checked against the DNA. TRBV21-1 is flagged as a pseudogene. The CDR3 loop spans 16 amino acids.

This chain uses TRBV7-9 with TRBJ2-1; 8 nucleotides match TRBD2. Trimming removed 5 bases from V and 5 bases from J; junction bases left unmatched: 11. Germline CDR1 is SEHNR and CDR2 is FQNEAQ (reference sequence). This CDR3 region has 16 residues. The DNA of the CDR3 is TGTGCCAGCAGCCCACATACCGGGACTAGTGACAATGAGCAGTTCTTC. This sequence encodes CASSPHTGTSDNEQFF.

V and J are TRBV19 and TRBJ2-7, with 10 bases fitting TRBD2. The CDR3 is made up of 14 amino acids. From germline, CDR1 is LNHDA and CDR2 SQIVND (reference sequence). Germline trimming cut 6 bases from V and 8 bases from J; bases unmatched to any gene: 10. The CDR3 sequence is CASSPTSGNSKQYF. The CDR3, as DNA: TGTGCCAGTAGCCCAACTAGCGGGAATAGTAAGCAGTACTTC. Variable domain in full (rest from reference TRBV19 and TRBJ2-7): DGGITQSPKYLFRKEGQNVTLSCEQNLNHDAMYWYRQDPGQGLRLIYYSQIVNDFQKGDIAEGYSVSREKKESFPLTVTSAQKNPTAFYLCASSPTSGNSKQYFGPGTRLTVT.

CDR3 DNA sequence: TGCAGTGCTTCTAGAGGGCCTGAAGCTTTCTTT. Translation: CSASRGPEAFF. The chain joins TRBV20-1 to TRBJ1-1; D call uncertain. Germline V gene lookup returns CDR1 DFQATT and CDR2 SNEGSKA (reference sequence). Trimming took off 5 bases at V and 6 bases at J, with 10 bases between the two ends. The CDR3 runs 11 residues.

This rearrangement joins TRBV30 to TRBJ1-6; D remains unclear. CDR3 length: 13 residues. CDR1 is GTSNPN, CDR2 SVGIG, per germline (reference sequence). V lost 1 base and J 6 bases, leaving 7 bases between the germline ends. The CDR3 nucleotides read TGTGCCTGGAGTGACGGGGTTAATTCACCCCTCCACTTT. This gives the protein CAWSDGVNSPLHF.

This clone has a handful of counts. The chain uses TRBV7-2 and TRBJ2-1, with a weak D call TRBD1 (5 bases). Trimming shortened V by 6 bases and J by 5 bases, and 11 bases separated the two germline ends. The CDR3 contains 13 residues. Germline assignment: CDR1 SGHTA and CDR2 FQGNSA. CDR3 in amino acids: CASRRTSDNEQFF. CDR3 DNA: TGTGCCAGCAGACGGACATCCGACAATGAGCAGTTCTTC. Complete variable domain (other parts from reference TRBV7-2 and TRBJ2-1): GAGVSQSPSNKVTEKGKDVELRCDPISGHTALYWYRQSLGQGLEFLIYFQGNSAPDKSGLPSDRFSAERTGGSVSTLTIQRTQQEDSAVYLCASRRTSDNEQFFGPGTRLTVL.

The rearrangement uses TRBV2 and TRBJ2-1; D gene uncertain. Per the germline V gene, CDR1 is SNHLY and CDR2 is FYNNEI. This CDR3 is 17 amino acids long. V was shortened by 5 bases and J by 5 bases, with 22 bases between the two germline ends. In DNA, the CDR3 is TGTGCCAGCAGTTCTCGACGGATACGGCGGCCACACAATGAGCAGTTCTTC. Its protein is CASSSRRIRRPHNEQFF. Together with reference TRBV2 and TRBJ2-1, the CDR3 gives the full variable domain: EPEVTQTPSHQVTQMGQEVILRCVPISNHLYFYWYRQILGQKVEFLVSFYNNEISEKSEIFDDQFSVERPDGSNFTLKIRSTKLEDSAMYFCASSSRRIRRPHNEQFFGPGTRLTVL.

The CDR3 loop is CASSATGTNTEAFF. CDR3 nucleotides: TGCGCCAGCAGCGCTACAGGGACCAACACTGAAGCTTTCTTT. The chain recombines TRBV5-1 with TRBJ1-1, with TRBD1 as a possible D gene (6 bases). Germline CDR1 is SGHRS and CDR2 is YFSETQ. V was clipped by 4 bases and J by 2 bases, with 12 bases between them. This CDR3 has 14 residues.

The chain combines TRBV18 with TRBJ1-2; D ambiguous. This CDR3 has 13 residues. Germline-derived CDR1 and CDR2 are KGHSH and LQKENI. V was shortened by 3 bases and J by 9 bases, with 14 bases between the two germline ends. This CDR3 is CASSPDREGRYTF. The CDR3 bases are TGTGCCAGCTCACCCGATCGGGAGGGTCGCTACACCTTC.

This chain connects TRBV5-1 to TRBJ2-7, with D possibly being TRBD2 (5 bases). CDR3 length: 15 amino acids. The V end lost 1 base, the J end lost 4 bases, and 15 bases lay between the germline ends. Germline values: CDR1 SGHRS, CDR2 YFSETQ. CDR3 coding DNA: TGCGCCAGCAGCTTGAGGCCCCCTAGCTCTTACGAGCAGTACTTC. It encodes CASSLRPPSSYEQYF.

V is TRBV6-5 and J is TRBJ1-1; 10 bases are a match to TRBD1. CDR3 length equals 15 residues. In germline, CDR1 is MNHEY, CDR2 SVGAGI. Trimming at V came to 6 bases and at J to 4 bases, leaving 8 bases not matched to a gene. This CDR3 reads CASSVRQGAGTEAFF. CDR3 DNA: TGTGCCAGCAGCGTGAGACAGGGGGCCGGCACTGAAGCTTTCTTT.

This clone was counted a single time. V usage is TRBV5-4 and J usage is TRBJ2-1; 14 bases align to TRBD2. Germline V gene sequence: CDR1 SGHNT, CDR2 YYREEE (reference sequence). The V segment lost 4 bases and the J segment 7 bases; nucleotides outside the gene matches: 4. The CDR3 runs to 15 residues. The CDR3 DNA is TGTGCCAGCAGCCCGGGGACTAGCGGGAGAAATGAGCAGTTCTTC. Amino acids: CASSPGTSGRNEQFF.

This chain uses TRBV28 with TRBJ1-1, with TRBD1 matching 8 bases. The trim removed 8 bases at V and 5 bases at J, leaving 4 bases unmatched. This CDR3 is 12 amino acids long. CDR1 is MDHEN, CDR2 SYDVKM, per germline. The CDR3 here is CASLQGGTEAFF. As DNA, the CDR3 is TGTGCCAGCCTACAGGGGGGAACTGAAGCTTTCTTT.

J is TRBJ1-3 and V is TRBV28, with unresolved D. The V end was cut by 4 bases, the J end by 3 bases, with 22 bases between. The CDR3 totals 18 residues. Per germline, CDR1 MDHEN and CDR2 SYDVKM. The CDR3 here is CASSSSGRGLPFGNTIYF. In DNA form, the CDR3 reads TGTGCCAGCAGTTCGTCCGGGCGAGGGTTACCCTTTGGAAACACCATATATTTT.

The chain carries TRBV18 and TRBJ1-5; 8 bases align to TRBD1. The CDR3 loop spans 14 amino acids. The germline CDR1 and CDR2 sequences are KGHSH and LQKENI. V shed 3 bases and J 4 bases; nucleotides not matched to a gene: 2. CDR3 bases: TGTGCCAGCTCACCGGGACAGGTAAATCAGCCCCAGCATTTT. Its translation: CASSPGQVNQPQHF.